This TCR beta chain comes out of a study of blood T cell repertoires in COVID-19. Study-wide background: The origin of the acute and convalescent COVID-19 samples was the United States, Italy and Spain.

The method was immunoSEQ multiplex PCR; TCRdb's version includes in-frame clones alone and lacks a portion of them. Here the sample spans around 250,000 clones, roughly 82% being singletons. V was clipped by 4 bases and J by 3 bases, with 15 bases between them. Germline CDR1 and CDR2: MGHRA and YSYEKL. The CDR3 consists of 15 residues. Material: PBMCs or T cells enriched from blood (not recorded which). The rearrangement uses TRBV4-1 and TRBJ2-5; a weak D match, TRBD1 (5 bases). This TCR was sampled from a woman aged 45-60 years who had recovered from COVID-19. CDR3 protein: CASSPVGRKEETQYF. The CDR3 DNA sequence: TGCGCCAGCAGCCCAGTGGGGCGCAAGGAAGAGACCCAGTACTTC.